Listed below are T cell receptor beta chains from one sample, sequenced in a study of blood T cell repertoires in COVID-19. Method: immunoSEQ multiplex PCR; TCRdb's copy keeps in-frame clones and lacks some. The sample contains 200,000 to 250,000 clones, about 82% of which appear only once. Material for sequencing was PBMCs or T cells enriched from blood (not recorded which). These TCRs come from a woman between 45 and 60 years old who had recovered from COVID-19. Each CDR3 is given without its conserved first and last residue. Fields, in order: CDR3 length, V gene, D gene, CDR3 protein. A D gene is named only where the DNA matches it firmly.

>11|TRBV9|TRBD2
ASSSSGEETQY
>13|TRBV14|NA
ASSQAQGWTGELF
>16|TRBV6-2/TRBV6-3|NA
ASSYVSGGEFRTYGYT
>15|TRBV5-6|TRBD2
ASSRRTTSGSLNEQF
>11|TRBV18|NA
ASSPLQGYEQY
>13|TRBV11-2|NA
ASSPLGRGNTEAF
>10|TRBV3-1/TRBV3-2|NA
ASSQGGIEQY
>11|TRBV19|NA
ASTTGYGQPQH
>14|TRBV18|TRBD2
ASSPTGLAAKETQY
>14|TRBV9|TRBD1
ASSPWTGVAGNTIY
>13|TRBV5-1|TRBD2
ASSLNAGGMYEQY
>17|TRBV19|TRBD2
ASSPTALAGSPSTDTQY
>15|TRBV7-2|NA
ASSLKGLANSFYEQY
>12|TRBV10-3|TRBD1
AIRRTGANYGYT
>12|TRBV30|NA
AWRELTALYGYT
>15|TRBV27|NA
ASSLSPLLAGRPEQY
>12|TRBV2|NA
ASLSTVGLYGYT
>13|TRBV15|NA
ATSRDFVFNQPQH
>11|TRBV2|NA
ASSDRGSTEAF
>10|TRBV6-2/TRBV6-3|NA
ASSPDGFRAF
>11|TRBV18|NA
ASSNRAQAEAF
>13|TRBV27|TRBD1
ASSTAGTGTYEQY
>11|TRBV12-3/TRBV12-4|TRBD1
ASQQDRLHEQY
>12|TRBV2|NA
ASIAQTGPYEQY
>13|TRBV6-2/TRBV6-3|TRBD2
ASSYLGLANNEQF
>13|TRBV28|TRBD1
ASSSGTGAPGELF
>12|TRBV2|TRBD1
ASKGTGFGEKLF
>14|TRBV3-1/TRBV3-2|TRBD1
ASSSRAIQGAGGYT
>12|TRBV27|TRBD1
ASSRTGGDTEAF
>12|TRBV28|NA
ASSFSYSYNEQF
>14|TRBV5-8|NA
ASSLDPVTKNYGYT
>13|TRBV19|NA
ASSIDPSSYNEQF
>13|TRBV5-1|NA
ASSLTESSYNEQF
>14|TRBV24-1|TRBD2
ATSDHGTSGSNEQF
>16|TRBV21-1|NA
ASSKESPWRGSPHEQY
>9|TRBV29-1|NA
SVEDSGGDT
>13|TRBV7-2|NA
ASSPRRGLNYGYT
>13|TRBV5-4|NA
ASSSETGAYNEQF
>9|TRBV29-1|NA
SVGRIDEQF
>12|TRBV2|NA
ASRKTLPSYEQY
>11|TRBV7-2|TRBD1
ASSATGTHGYT
>12|TRBV30|NA
AWIGAKGSGELF
>11|TRBV19|NA
ASNNDRHYGYT
>14|TRBV27|TRBD1
ASSLHRTGGNSPLH
>13|TRBV7-2|TRBD1
ASSRTGTGSNEQF
>13|TRBV18|TRBD2
ASSPNLADYNEQF
>11|TRBV7-9|NA
ASSLKLDYGYT
>12|TRBV29-1|TRBD1
SAAGDRGNYGYT
>12|TRBV30|TRBD1
AWNDRGLNTEAF
>14|TRBV10-1|NA
ASSDTGGASTDTQY
>13|TRBV9|TRBD1
ASSSDRGFDTEAF
>13|TRBV5-6|NA
ASSPWTSFMETQY
>12|TRBV30|NA
AWSVSGGYTEAF